This is a list of T cell receptor beta chains from one sample in a study of T cell repertoires in cytomegalovirus infection. TCRdb processed the reads anew with MiXCR; each CDR3 protein has one entry. The data show approximately 500,000 distinct CDR3 sequences, with 30% to 40% seen just once and roughly 17% held by the top ten. Their cognate antigens are unknown. Sequenced here: cultured PBMCs, sampled from culture after CMV antigen stimulation. Receptors originate from a human donor in good health (CMV status not recorded). Some clones in this sample may be carry-over from other donors' samples. Both conserved end residues are part of each CDR3. Each record gives: V gene, J gene, CDR3 protein.

TRBV6-2/TRBV6-3	TRBJ1-1	CASSYYGVNTEAFF
TRBV4-3	TRBJ2-5	CASSKTDRGREETQYF
TRBV11-3	TRBJ2-2	CASSSPGTLNTGELFF
TRBV28	TRBJ2-7	CASSPLAAPRYEQYF
TRBV7-2	TRBJ2-1	CASSANRAGGAGNEQFF
TRBV20-1	TRBJ2-3	CSATPSPKGTSRSTDTQYF
TRBV5-4	TRBJ2-2	CASSLGITGANTGELFF
TRBV10-3	TRBJ1-2	CAISGVGSNNYGYTF
TRBV19	TRBJ1-5	CASSLSPRRDQPQHF
TRBV7-2	TRBJ2-5	CASSQPQGANIETQYF
TRBV4-1	TRBJ2-5	CASSQDEGQGALVAQYF
TRBV6-4	TRBJ2-6	CASSETGGAGANVLTF
TRBV11-2	TRBJ2-1	CASSPLAGVGNEQFF
TRBV7-2	TRBJ2-7	CASSLASLAGEQYF
TRBV7-2	TRBJ1-1	CASSYRTGEFEAFF
TRBV20-1	TRBJ2-1	CSATLDGRHEQFF
TRBV7-9	TRBJ1-2	CASSLGTLYGYTF
TRBV10-3	TRBJ2-3	CAISETRSGGVTDTQYF
TRBV7-2	TRBJ2-5	CASSPEGGPREGETQYF
TRBV19	TRBJ1-1	CASSYGGLNTEAFF
TRBV18	TRBJ2-2	CASSPRGGGVHAGELFF
TRBV13	TRBJ2-1	CASSLEGADNEQFF
TRBV5-4	TRBJ2-5	CASSAPLQETQYF
TRBV6-1	TRBJ2-7	CASTSGGAYEQYF
TRBV6-1	TRBJ2-1	CASRQERHSYNEQFF
TRBV18	TRBJ2-5	CASSPRTGAQETQYF
TRBV7-9	TRBJ2-4	CASSPPGQVILAKNIQYF
TRBV25-1	TRBJ2-2	CASSETSGRMNTGELFF
TRBV7-2	TRBJ2-3	CASSLSRVLATDTQYF
TRBV28	TRBJ2-7	CASSLGLAGDLYEQYF
TRBV7-2	TRBJ2-7	CASSAARTSGYEQYF
TRBV4-3	TRBJ1-6	CASSRQGYSPLHF
TRBV18	TRBJ1-2	CASSPSSTGGNGYTF
TRBV6-5	TRBJ1-1	CASSSPSGAFF
TRBV7-2	TRBJ1-1	CASSSGRSWDTEAFF
TRBV7-8	TRBJ2-1	CASSLRGTGGFSYNEQFF
TRBV7-2	TRBJ2-4	CASSLGQGARNIQYF
TRBV12-3/TRBV12-4	TRBJ1-5	CASSSGYRGYNQPQHF
TRBV6-2/TRBV6-3	TRBJ1-5	CASSPAGFDQPQHF
TRBV4-2	TRBJ2-3	CASSRGGGRVEDTQYF
TRBV25-1	TRBJ2-2	CASRKGGLNTGELFF
TRBV20-1	TRBJ2-6	CSARDRWDNVLTF
TRBV5-1	TRBJ1-1	CASSLTSDNTEAFF
TRBV7-2	TRBJ2-1	CASSLLLSSYNEQFF
TRBV6-1	TRBJ1-5	CASKLMGQGQPQHF
TRBV19	TRBJ2-1	CASSTGREGSYNEQFF
TRBV24-1	TRBJ2-1	CATSLAGGLYNEQFF
TRBV2	TRBJ2-2	CASNQGSGELFF
TRBV4-3	TRBJ1-1	CASSQISGAEAFF
TRBV14	TRBJ2-3	CASSQDLADTQYF
TRBV20-1	TRBJ2-7	CSAIPDSSNEQYF
TRBV14	TRBJ2-3	CASSQASGRTSTDTQYF
TRBV28	TRBJ2-3	CASSLSPGIGTQYF